Listed below are T cell receptor beta chains from one sample, sequenced in a study of cytomegalovirus exposure and HLA in healthy donors. Assay: immunoSEQ multiplex PCR; the TCRdb copy retains only in-frame clones and omits some. The sample holds approximately 150,000 clones, 55% to 70% seen once. Source material: PBMCs. These receptor sequences come from a woman aged 40-49 years in good health and CMV-seropositive. CDR3s include the opening cysteine and the closing phenylalanine or tryptophan. D genes are given only for firm matches. Clone size is shown for a subset of rows, as once, few, many or a class of expanded clone.

clone size: NA
D gene: TRBD2
V gene: TRBV5-4
J gene: TRBJ2-5
CDR3 DNA: TGTGCCAGCAGCTTTCCGGGACTAGAAGAGACCCAGTACTTC
CDR3 protein: CASSFPGLEETQYF

clone size: NA
D gene: TRBD1
V gene: TRBV2
J gene: TRBJ2-5
CDR3 DNA: TGTGCCAGCAGTGCAGGGGGAGAGACCCAGTACTTC
CDR3 protein: CASSAGGETQYF

clone size: few
D gene: NA
V gene: TRBV4-1
J gene: TRBJ2-7
CDR3 DNA: TGCGCCAGCAGCCAAGATACAGGACAGACCTACGAGCAGTACTTC
CDR3 protein: CASSQDTGQTYEQYF

clone size: NA
D gene: TRBD2
V gene: TRBV4-2
J gene: TRBJ2-3
CDR3 DNA: TGTGCCAGCAGTCTGAAGCGGGAGGGAGAGGGCACAGATACGCAGTATTTT
CDR3 protein: CASSLKREGEGTDTQYF

clone size: NA
D gene: TRBD2
V gene: TRBV5-1
J gene: TRBJ2-7
CDR3 DNA: TGCGCCAGCAGCTTGAAGCAAAGCGGGGGGGACGAGCAGTACTTC
CDR3 protein: CASSLKQSGGDEQYF

clone size: NA
D gene: NA
V gene: TRBV7-9
J gene: TRBJ2-1
CDR3 DNA: TGTGCCAGCAGCTTCCGGCTAGCGAGTATTGGTGAGCAGTTCTTC
CDR3 protein: CASSFRLASIGEQFF

clone size: NA
D gene: TRBD2
V gene: TRBV14
J gene: TRBJ2-5
CDR3 DNA: TGTGCCAGCAGCCAAACCAGCGGGGGGGTCGAGACCCAGTACTTC
CDR3 protein: CASSQTSGGVETQYF

clone size: NA
D gene: TRBD2
V gene: TRBV27
J gene: TRBJ2-7
CDR3 DNA: TGTGCCAGCAGTTTATGGACGACTAGCGGGAATCTCTACGAGCAGTACTTC
CDR3 protein: CASSLWTTSGNLYEQYF

clone size: few
D gene: TRBD2
V gene: TRBV2
J gene: TRBJ2-3
CDR3 DNA: TGTGCCAGCAGTGACCCAGCGGGGAGCACAGATACGCAGTATTTT
CDR3 protein: CASSDPAGSTDTQYF

clone size: NA
D gene: TRBD2
V gene: TRBV7-2
J gene: TRBJ2-3
CDR3 DNA: TGTGCCAGCAGCTCTCAAAGGTCTAGCGGGGGGGTTAGCACAGATACGCAGTATTTT
CDR3 protein: CASSSQRSSGGVSTDTQYF

clone size: NA
D gene: NA
V gene: TRBV18
J gene: TRBJ2-5
CDR3 DNA: TGTGCCAGCTCACCAGGTCAATCCCTTAGGACCCAGTACTTC
CDR3 protein: CASSPGQSLRTQYF

clone size: NA
D gene: NA
V gene: TRBV7-2
J gene: TRBJ2-3
CDR3 DNA: TGTGCCAGCAGCTTAGTGACGGGGTCCTCAGATACGCAGTATTTT
CDR3 protein: CASSLVTGSSDTQYF

clone size: NA
D gene: NA
V gene: TRBV29-1
J gene: TRBJ1-4
CDR3 DNA: TGCAGCGTTGAGGGGGCCGATGAAAAACTGTTTTTT
CDR3 protein: CSVEGADEKLFF

clone size: NA
D gene: NA
V gene: TRBV27
J gene: TRBJ2-1
CDR3 DNA: TGTGCCAGTCCCTGGACAGCGCAGCCCCTCGGGCGTTCCTACAATGAGCAGTTCTTC
CDR3 protein: CASPWTAQPLGRSYNEQFF

clone size: once
D gene: NA
V gene: TRBV5-8
J gene: TRBJ1-4
CDR3 DNA: TGTGCCAGCAGCTTGGGAGGGCAGCTCGCGGGGGGTGAAAAACTGTTTTTT
CDR3 protein: CASSLGGQLAGGEKLFF

clone size: NA
D gene: NA
V gene: TRBV27
J gene: TRBJ1-1
CDR3 DNA: TGTGCCAGCAGTCCCCGGGGGGTCAGAATGAACACTGAAGCTTTCTTT
CDR3 protein: CASSPRGVRMNTEAFF

clone size: few
D gene: TRBD2
V gene: TRBV18
J gene: TRBJ2-5
CDR3 DNA: TGTGCCAGCTCACCAGGGAGGGGACCGTACCAAGAGACCCAGTACTTC
CDR3 protein: CASSPGRGPYQETQYF

clone size: once
D gene: NA
V gene: TRBV6-5
J gene: TRBJ2-7
CDR3 DNA: TGTGCCAGCAGCGTGGGGGGCGAGCAGTACTTC
CDR3 protein: CASSVGGEQYF

clone size: few
D gene: NA
V gene: TRBV19
J gene: TRBJ1-5
CDR3 DNA: TGTGCCAGTAGTTTACAGGGCACGCAGCCCCAGAATTTT
CDR3 protein: CASSLQGTQPQNF

clone size: NA
D gene: NA
V gene: TRBV27
J gene: TRBJ2-7
CDR3 DNA: TGTGCCAGCAGTTCACTGCTGCGGACAGATCCCCAGGAGCAGTACTTC
CDR3 protein: CASSSLLRTDPQEQYF

clone size: NA
D gene: NA
V gene: TRBV18
J gene: TRBJ2-5
CDR3 DNA: TGTGCCAGCTCACCACCAGGGGCCGGGGAGACCCAGTACTTC
CDR3 protein: CASSPPGAGETQYF

clone size: NA
D gene: TRBD2
V gene: TRBV7-2
J gene: TRBJ2-2
CDR3 DNA: TGTGCCAGCAGCCGTACTAGCGGCGCGAACACCGGGGAGCTGTTTTTT
CDR3 protein: CASSRTSGANTGELFF

clone size: NA
D gene: TRBD1
V gene: TRBV19
J gene: TRBJ1-2
CDR3 DNA: TGTGCCAGTAGTATAACGGGACAGGGCAACTACTATGGCTACCCCTTC
CDR3 protein: CASSITGQGNYYGYPF

clone size: NA
D gene: NA
V gene: TRBV6-6
J gene: TRBJ2-7
CDR3 DNA: TGTGCCAGCAGTTCCAGCCAGGGACACGAGCAGTACTTC
CDR3 protein: CASSSSQGHEQYF

clone size: NA
D gene: NA
V gene: TRBV19
J gene: TRBJ2-2
CDR3 DNA: TGTGCCAGTAGTACGGGACTTAACACCGGGGAGCTGTTTTTT
CDR3 protein: CASSTGLNTGELFF

clone size: NA
D gene: NA
V gene: TRBV18
J gene: TRBJ1-1
CDR3 DNA: TGTGCCAGCTCACCGTGGGCAGTCAACACTGAAGCTTTCTTT
CDR3 protein: CASSPWAVNTEAFF

clone size: NA
D gene: NA
V gene: TRBV4-1
J gene: TRBJ1-1
CDR3 DNA: TGCGCCAGCAGCCATCCCAAACAGGGGAACACTGAAGCTTTCTTT
CDR3 protein: CASSHPKQGNTEAFF

clone size: NA
D gene: NA
V gene: TRBV6-1
J gene: TRBJ1-2
CDR3 DNA: TGTGCCAGCAGGGACTCCCACCGAGGCTATGGCTACACCTTC
CDR3 protein: CASRDSHRGYGYTF

clone size: NA
D gene: TRBD2
V gene: TRBV7-6
J gene: TRBJ2-5
CDR3 DNA: TGTGCCAGCAGCTTAGCCCGGCGTCCTAGCGGTTTTCAAGAGACCCAGTACTTC
CDR3 protein: CASSLARRPSGFQETQYF

clone size: NA
D gene: NA
V gene: TRBV19
J gene: TRBJ2-7
CDR3 DNA: TGTGCCAGTAGTATCGGTGACTCCTACGAGCAGTACTTC
CDR3 protein: CASSIGDSYEQYF

clone size: NA
D gene: NA
V gene: TRBV6-1
J gene: TRBJ2-7
CDR3 DNA: TGTGCCAGCAATCTGGACACCGTGACCTACGAGCAGTACTTC
CDR3 protein: CASNLDTVTYEQYF

clone size: NA
D gene: TRBD2
V gene: TRBV12-5
J gene: TRBJ2-1
CDR3 DNA: TGTGCTAGTGGCCCGAGCGGGAGTTATGAGCAGTTCTTC
CDR3 protein: CASGPSGSYEQFF

clone size: once
D gene: TRBD2
V gene: TRBV5-4
J gene: TRBJ2-7
CDR3 DNA: TGTGCCAGCAGCCGTCTAGCGGGAGTAAAGAACGAGCAGTACTTC
CDR3 protein: CASSRLAGVKNEQYF

clone size: few
D gene: TRBD1
V gene: TRBV29-1
J gene: TRBJ1-2
CDR3 DNA: TGCAGCATACAGGGGGCAGTGGACTATGGCTACACCTTC
CDR3 protein: CSIQGAVDYGYTF

clone size: NA
D gene: TRBD2
V gene: TRBV5-4
J gene: TRBJ2-5
CDR3 DNA: TGTGCCAGCGCGGGCGGGGGGGAGGGGACCCAGTACTTC
CDR3 protein: CASAGGGEGTQYF

clone size: few
D gene: TRBD1
V gene: TRBV29-1
J gene: TRBJ2-7
CDR3 DNA: TGCAGCGTGTCCGGGACAGGCGCCTACGAGCAGTACTTC
CDR3 protein: CSVSGTGAYEQYF

clone size: NA
D gene: TRBD1
V gene: TRBV18
J gene: TRBJ1-1
CDR3 DNA: TGTGCCAGCTCAGGGACAGGGATGGACACTGAAGCTTTCTTT
CDR3 protein: CASSGTGMDTEAFF

clone size: NA
D gene: TRBD1
V gene: TRBV7-2
J gene: TRBJ2-2
CDR3 DNA: TGTGCCAGCAGCCCCTGGACAGGGAGTACCGGGGAGCTGTTTTTT
CDR3 protein: CASSPWTGSTGELFF

clone size: few
D gene: NA
V gene: TRBV7-2
J gene: TRBJ1-4
CDR3 DNA: TGTGCCAGCAGCATTAGACACGATAATGAAAAACTGTTTTTT
CDR3 protein: CASSIRHDNEKLFF

clone size: once
D gene: NA
V gene: TRBV28
J gene: TRBJ1-1
CDR3 DNA: TGTGCCAGCAGTGCTCGAACTGACACTGAAGCTTTCTTT
CDR3 protein: CASSARTDTEAFF

clone size: NA
D gene: TRBD2
V gene: TRBV7-3
J gene: TRBJ2-1
CDR3 DNA: TGTGCCAGCAGCTTAGTTTGGGCTAGCGGGAGGGATCATGAGCAGTTCTTC
CDR3 protein: CASSLVWASGRDHEQFF

clone size: NA
D gene: NA
V gene: TRBV6-1
J gene: TRBJ1-1
CDR3 DNA: TGTGCCAGCAGTGAAGCGGCCAGCGCTAACACTGAAGCTTTCTTT
CDR3 protein: CASSEAASANTEAFF

clone size: NA
D gene: NA
V gene: TRBV4-3
J gene: TRBJ1-3
CDR3 DNA: TGCGCCAGCAGCCAAGAGGAGGGGACCCTCTCTGGAAACACCATATATTTT
CDR3 protein: CASSQEEGTLSGNTIYF

clone size: NA
D gene: TRBD2
V gene: TRBV11-3
J gene: TRBJ2-2
CDR3 DNA: TGTGCCAGCAGCTCTAGCGGGAGTTCTGGCACCGGGGAGCTGTTTTTT
CDR3 protein: CASSSSGSSGTGELFF

clone size: once
D gene: TRBD2
V gene: TRBV4-1
J gene: TRBJ2-7
CDR3 DNA: TGCGCCAGCAGCCAAGATCGCAGCGGGGGGGCCTACGAGCAGTACTTC
CDR3 protein: CASSQDRSGGAYEQYF

clone size: NA
D gene: TRBD2
V gene: TRBV10-2
J gene: TRBJ2-3
CDR3 DNA: TGCGCCAGCAGCCGGGGACTAGCGGGGGGGCCCGATACGCAGTATTTT
CDR3 protein: CASSRGLAGGPDTQYF

clone size: NA
D gene: TRBD1
V gene: TRBV5-1
J gene: TRBJ1-1
CDR3 DNA: TGCGCCAGCAGCCTTGACAGGGCCCTGAACACTGAAGCTTTCTTT
CDR3 protein: CASSLDRALNTEAFF

clone size: few
D gene: TRBD2
V gene: TRBV19
J gene: TRBJ2-1
CDR3 DNA: TGTGCCAGTAGTATACTAGCGGGGGGGGGTGAGCAGTTCTTC
CDR3 protein: CASSILAGGGEQFF